This TCR beta chain is drawn from a study of cytomegalovirus exposure and HLA in healthy donors. Background on the study: Samples from HLA-typed donors yielded about 80 million unique TCRs in an early data release.

CDR3 length: 15 residues. Trimming cost V 3 bases and J 2 bases, with 12 bases left between them. The germline V gene encodes CDR1 MRHNA and CDR2 SNTAGT. The PCR was carried out with 60 Vbeta primers and 13 Jbeta primers. Some clones are missing from TCRdb's copy, which holds only in-frame ones; the method was immunoSEQ multiplex PCR. The sample yields 150,000 or so clones, approximately 80% seen once. The sequence came from a man aged 40-49 years in good health and CMV-seropositive. Sequencing input: PBMCs. The chain recombines TRBV6-4 with TRBJ2-3; a weak D match, TRBD1 (6 bases). DNA of the CDR3: TGTGCCAGCAGTGAGGGACACACACACACAGATACGCAGTATTTT. It codes for CASSEGHTHTDTQYF.